These 9 T cell receptor beta chains were sequenced from one sample in a study of T cells in Graves' hyperthyroidism and ophthalmopathy. Amplified TCR beta CDR3 regions came from RNA transcripts. HTBI primers drove first-round RT-PCR of the TCR CDR3. TCRdb reanalysed the multiplex PCR reads using MiXCR and keeps one entry per CDR3 protein. The sample has 350,000 or so distinct CDR3 sequences, 21% seen once; the top ten hold less than 65%. Sequencing was done on a sample of blood. The receptors here all came from a woman in her forties or fifties with Graves' hyperthyroidism.

This clonotype was seen a few times. This sequence joins TRBV7-3 and TRBJ2-2, with TRBD2 matching over 12 bases. Germline-derived CDR1 and CDR2 are SGHTA and FQGTGA. The CDR3 length is 15 residues. J was trimmed by 7 bases and V by 6 bases; bases with no gene match: 6. The CDR3 sequence is CASSQLGLAGGELFF. Written as DNA, the CDR3 is TGTGCCAGCAGTCAACTGGGACTAGCGGGCGGGGAGCTGTTTTTT.

The V call is TRBV6-2 or TRBV6-3, the J call TRBJ2-7; TRBD1 matches at 9 bases. V lost 10 bases and J lost 1; bases outside the gene matches: 11. The CDR3 is made up of 15 amino acids. Germline V gene sequence: CDR1 MNHEY, CDR2 SVGEGT. The CDR3 here is CATKLGQGQSYEQYF. CDR3 coding DNA: TGTGCCACCAAACTAGGACAGGGGCAGTCCTACGAGCAGTACTTC.

This clonotype has at least ten counts. J is TRBJ2-7 and V is TRBV20-1; 8 bases align to TRBD1. Per the germline V gene, CDR1 is DFQATT and CDR2 is SNEGSKA (reference sequence). Losses at the gene ends were 4 bases for V and 3 bases for J; bases not matched to a gene: 5. The CDR3 is 13 residues long. CDR3 nucleotide sequence: TGCAGTGCTAACCGGGACAGGATCTACGAGCAGTACTTC. Protein sequence: CSANRDRIYEQYF.

This clonotype was detected ten times or more. The chain joins TRBV18 to TRBJ2-5, with D hard to call. Trimming stripped 6 bases from V and 5 bases from J, with 4 bases between. This CDR3 comprises 10 residues. In germline, CDR1 is KGHSH, CDR2 LQKENI. CDR3: CASSGETQYF. The DNA for the CDR3 is TGTGCCAGCTCCGGGGAGACCCAGTACTTC. Complete variable domain (other parts from reference TRBV18 and TRBJ2-5): NAGVMQNPRHLVRRRGQEARLRCSPMKGHSHVYWYRQLPEEGLKFMVYLQKENIIDESGMPKERFSAEFPKEGPSILRIQQVVRGDSAAYFCASSGETQYFGPGTRLLVL.

This chain connects TRBV5-8 to TRBJ2-5, with D possibly being TRBD1 (6 bases). Trimming removed 2 bases at V and 2 bases at J, with 16 bases between. The germline V gene encodes CDR1 SGHTS and CDR2 YDEGEE. The CDR3 is 16 amino acids. DNA of the CDR3: TGTGCCAGCAGCTTTTTGGACAGTAAACTTCAAGAGACCCAGTACTTC. Protein product: CASSFLDSKLQETQYF.

In this sample, this clonotype turned up many times. The chain joins TRBV7-6 to TRBJ2-7, with 14 bases aligning to TRBD2. Germline CDR1 is SGHVS and CDR2 is FNYEAQ. J lost 7 bases, V lost 5 bases, and 19 bases had no gene match. The CDR3 runs 19 residues. DNA of the CDR3: TGTGCCAGCAGCAAAAGTGGGACTAGCGGGAGTTCTCGTTCGCGGGAGCAGTACTTC. Its translation is CASSKSGTSGSSRSREQYF.

This clonotype was picked up many times. The chain links TRBV30 to TRBJ1-5; D is uncertain. With 3 bases removed from V and 2 bases from J, the gap between germline ends came to 14 bases. CDR1 is GTSNPN and CDR2 is SVGIG in the germline V gene (reference sequence). The CDR3 runs 15 residues. CDR3 amino acids: CAWRGVGGGNQPQHF. CDR3 bases: TGTGCCTGGAGAGGTGTGGGAGGTGGCAATCAGCCCCAGCATTTT.

This clonotype has ten or more counts. The rearrangement links TRBV6-2 or TRBV6-3 to TRBJ1-3; a possible D gene is TRBD1 (5 bases). The V and J ends lost 2 bases and 0 bases respectively, with 14 bases between them. Germline values: CDR1 MNHEY, CDR2 SVGEGT. The CDR3 spans 17 residues. In DNA form, the CDR3 reads TGTGCCAGCAGTTACCCGCGGGGCCCTGGCTCTGGAAACACCATATATTTT. Its translation is CASSYPRGPGSGNTIYF.

The sample holds a few counts of this clonotype. The rearrangement uses TRBV12-3 or TRBV12-4 and TRBJ2-7, with TRBD1 matching over 7 bases. With V trimmed by 3 bases and J by 2 bases, 7 bases remained unmatched. The CDR3 has 15 amino acids. The CDR3 loop is CASSLGQRVAYEQYF. The CDR3 DNA is TGTGCCAGCAGTTTGGGACAGAGAGTAGCCTACGAGCAGTACTTC.